This T cell receptor (beta chain) was identified in a study of OX40 agonist ivuxolimab in advanced cancers. As for the study in general: Ivuxolimab is an agonistic anti-OX40 (CD134) antibody, and patients were treated with it. Recorded diagnoses for dose-escalation patients were hepatocellular carcinoma, melanoma, renal cell or head and neck cancer. Of the patients, three showed partial responses, one with hepatocellular carcinoma and two with cutaneous melanoma.

TCRdb's copy holds only in-frame clones and misses some; the assay was immunoSEQ multiplex PCR. The sample shows about 73,000 clones, roughly 90% of them seen only once. Germline V gene sequence: CDR1 LNHDA, CDR2 SQIVND (reference sequence). V lost 4 bases to trimming and J lost 3 bases, with 10 bases between them. The CDR3 contains 13 residues. J is TRBJ2-7 and V is TRBV19, with D uncertain. The clonotype originates from an adult with an advanced solid tumor such as melanoma, head and neck, liver or kidney cancer. The source was CD4+ or CD8+ T cells sorted from blood, collected in a trial of the OX40 agonist ivuxolimab. CDR3 protein: CASSNGQDYEQYF. In DNA, the CDR3 is TGTGCCAGTAGTAACGGGCAGGACTACGAGCAGTACTTC.